This T cell receptor beta chain was profiled in a study of memory CD4+ T cells and cytomegalovirus serostatus. Study-wide results and caveats: The CMV-associated TCR signature appears largely within the CD4+ memory repertoire. About 40% of the roughly 160 known CMV-associated TCRbeta sequences appeared in CD4+ memory.

Germline V lookup: CDR1 SGHTS, CDR2 YDEGEE. The ends were cut back, 2 bases at V and 4 bases at J, with 12 bases in the middle. CDR3 length: 14 residues. The sort gate was single viable CD3+CD4+CD8-CD45RO+ cells for memory CD4+ T cells. Authors' data handling: Out-of-frame sequences were removed, leaving 2,204,828 distinct TCRbeta sequences. Sequencing used immunoSEQ multiplex PCR; TCRdb keeps in-frame clones, though not all of them. The DNA gave D and trimming, while V, J and clone size come from that table. The sample contains tens of thousands of clones, roughly 79% of which appear only once. This clone was seen a few times. The antigen remains undetermined.

The sequenced material came from memory CD4+ T cells from blood. The TCR originated in an adult in good health and CMV-seronegative. J is TRBJ1-1 and V is TRBV5-8, with a weak D call TRBD1 (6 bases). The CDR3 nucleotides are TGTGCCAGCAGCTTTATACAGGGAATCACTGAAGCTTTCTTT. Amino acid sequence: CASSFIQGITEAFF.